This TCR beta chain was sequenced in a study of low-dose radiotherapy and immunotherapy resistance in tumors. Background on the study: Intravenous nivolumab 240 mg every two weeks plus ipilimumab 1 mg/kg every six weeks was given to patients. Patients took aspirin (300 mg orally, daily) for four cycles beginning at cycle 1 day 1.

Both TCRalpha and TCRbeta chains were reverse transcribed with V-gene-specific primers. TCRs were put through roughly 20 PCR cycles of amplification with Phusion. A constant-region primer and the V-primer adapter served as the primer pair. TCRdb called the reads again in MiXCR, with one record for every CDR3 protein. This sample has 8,500 to 9,500 distinct CDR3 sequences, with approximately 69% found just once. The CDR3 totals 14 residues. Germline V gene sequence: CDR1 SNHLY, CDR2 FYNNEI. V gave up 5 bases and J gave up 7 bases, with 17 bases separating them. This chain uses TRBV2 with TRBJ1-2; a possible D gene is TRBD1 (6 bases). The TCR was taken from a human donor with advanced metastatic prostate, ovarian, gallbladder or colorectal cancer (not recorded which). This table probably holds off-target reads from a library built for another chain. CDR3 nucleotide sequence: TGTGCCAGCAGTCCCATGCAGGGGAAGGTTGGCTACACCTTC. Its protein product is CASSPMQGKVGYTF.